This TCR beta chain is from a study of CD8 T cells in ankylosing spondylitis. Making the TCR beta libraries involved quantitative 5'-RACE with molecular barcodes. In TCRdb, the 5' RACE reads were re-called with MiXCR into one record per CDR3 protein. The data contain 250,000 to 350,000 distinct CDR3 sequences, roughly 20% of them seen just once; the ten biggest clones take up approximately 3.7%. V dropped 5 bases and J dropped 4 bases, with 11 bases sitting between them. The CDR3 is 13 amino acids. CDR1 is PRHDT, CDR2 FYEKMQ, per germline (reference sequence). General study points: Clones tied to disease were said to be significantly enriched in matched ankylosing spondylitis synovial fluid. For ankylosing spondylitis blood, a TCR beta motif of about eight highly homologous variants appeared characteristic.

As for this clonotype: Its antigen is unidentified.

V is TRBV13 and J is TRBJ2-5, with D perhaps matching TRBD2 (7 bases). This TCR derives from a female donor with ankylosing spondylitis or in good health (not recorded which). The sequenced sample was blood, either unsorted or a sorted T cell fraction (not recorded which). CDR3 region: CASSEGGGETQYF. The CDR3 bases are TGTGCCAGCAGCGAAGGGGGGGGAGAGACCCAGTACTTC. The full variable domain, in which reference TRBV13 and TRBJ2-5 provide the parts outside the CDR3, is AAGVIQSPRHLIKEKRETATLKCYPIPRHDTVYWYQQGPGQDPQFLISFYEKMQSDKGSIPDRFSAQQFSDYHSELNMSSLELGDSALYFCASSEGGGETQYFGPGTRLLVL.